Here is one TCR beta chain with its context. Other DNA sequences in this sample translate to the same CDR3. The data derive from a study of shared clonotypes between healthy human individuals. Method: immunoSEQ multiplex PCR; TCRdb's copy keeps in-frame clones and lacks some. The data show some 1 million clones, under 80% seen once. Donors comprised healthy HIV-negative adults lacking recent acute infections or vaccinations. A split of CD4+ cells into CD45RA+ naive and CD45RA-negative memory subsets was performed. The receptor's source is a man aged 18 to 30 in good health. The source material was memory CD4+ T cells sorted from blood. The subset denotes: CD45RA-negative fraction.

The CDR3 is CASSYDRVNYGYTF. DNA for the CDR3: TGTGCCAGCAGTTACGACAGGGTCAACTATGGCTACACCTTC. This chain links TRBV6-5 with TRBJ1-2, with TRBD1 matching 7 bases. V lost 2 bases to trimming and J lost 2 bases; unmatched junction nucleotides: 2. CDR1 and CDR2 from the germline V gene are MNHEY and SVGAGI. There are 14 residues in the CDR3.